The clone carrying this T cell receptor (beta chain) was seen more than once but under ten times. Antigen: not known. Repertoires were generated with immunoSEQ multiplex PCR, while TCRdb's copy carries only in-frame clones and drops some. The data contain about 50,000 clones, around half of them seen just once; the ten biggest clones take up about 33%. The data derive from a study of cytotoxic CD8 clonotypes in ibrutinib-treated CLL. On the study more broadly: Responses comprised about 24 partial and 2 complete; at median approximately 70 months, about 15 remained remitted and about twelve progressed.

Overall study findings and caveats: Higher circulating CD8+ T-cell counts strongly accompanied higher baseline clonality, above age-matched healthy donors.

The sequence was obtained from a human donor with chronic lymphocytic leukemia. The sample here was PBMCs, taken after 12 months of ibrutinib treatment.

CDR3 in DNA: TGTGCCATCAGTGCGAAGGGAGCTCCAACCGGGGAGCTGTTTTTT. Its protein is CAISAKGAPTGELFF. This chain links TRBV10-3 with TRBJ2-2, with a weak D call TRBD2 (5 bases). Germline lookup yields CDR1 ENHRY and CDR2 SYGVKD. This CDR3 is 15 amino acids long. Trimming took 4 bases from V and 5 from J, leaving 14 bases between them.